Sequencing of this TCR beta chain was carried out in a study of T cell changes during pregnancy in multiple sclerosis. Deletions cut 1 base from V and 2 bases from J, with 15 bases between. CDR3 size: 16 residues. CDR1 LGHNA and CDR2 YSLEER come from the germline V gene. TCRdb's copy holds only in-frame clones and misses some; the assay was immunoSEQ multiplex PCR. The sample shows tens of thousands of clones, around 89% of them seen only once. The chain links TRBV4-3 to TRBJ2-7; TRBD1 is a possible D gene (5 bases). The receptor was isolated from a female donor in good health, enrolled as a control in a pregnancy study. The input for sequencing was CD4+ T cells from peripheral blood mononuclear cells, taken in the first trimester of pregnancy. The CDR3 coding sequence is TGCGCCAGCAGCCAAGGTGCAGGGCAGAGAACCTACGAGCAGTACTTC. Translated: CASSQGAGQRTYEQYF.